What follows is one T cell receptor (beta chain) and its context. Its recognized antigen is unknown. Base qualities are not provided; no much larger clone lies one nucleotide away. This sample was taken from a study of molecular identifiers for immune sequencing clone quantification (dated by TCRdb to 2016 to 2018). Notes on the research overall: For a replicate experiment, RNA from roughly 20,000 or 100,000 naive CD8 T cells was divided into five aliquots, and four of the five aliquots were sequenced. CD8 T cells were used in a methods study to benchmark molecular-identifier clustering-based TCR repertoire sequencing (MIDCIRS) and TCR RNA copy counting. General conclusions and limits of the study: Highly expanded clone sizes could be underestimated because identical TCR molecules may share a barcode. In CMV-specific effector cells, over 97% of molecules were held by clones above 20 RNA copies, whereas under 1% of molecules were held by such clones in naive cells. Spiked-in Jurkat TCR RNA (approximately 9 copies' worth), which is not part of the donor repertoire, was contained in the naive libraries. A single cell's worth of spiked-in Jurkat TCR RNA was reported detectable even among 850,000 to 1,000,000 naive CD8 T cells. When barcode sub-clustering was omitted, TCR diversity was inflated by chimeric consensus sequences, with chimeras reaching as high as 47%. Modeling gave 3 to 3.5 recovered TCR RNA copies per cell versus about ten by digital PCR, implying around 33% capture efficiency.

The library was built by means of PCR. For sequencing, a NextSeq 500 was employed. Bulk TCR libraries were generated as previously described, with the TCR primers listed in Table S5 used. Purification of total RNA was performed with the Qiagen AllPrep DNA/RNA kit. Reads from multiple sequencing runs of the same library were pooled before analysis. On the study's bioinformatics: Only reads with exact TCR constant sequence were kept, trimmed to 150 nt, and grouped by their 12-nt molecular barcodes. Within each barcode group, reads were sub-clustered at a 15% Levenshtein threshold, and quality-weighted consensus sequences were built per RNA molecule. Non-functional sequences were discarded, and so were lower-count sequences lying one edit away from another sequence. Based on a fit of two negative binomial distributions, barcode sub-clusters having less than 20% of the maximum read count were discarded. In TCRdb, the public reads were trimmed at Q25 with fastp and aligned with MiXCR, with productive beta chains retained. Identical CDR3 protein sequences are pooled into one entry, listed with their most common genes and DNA. These V and J calls are TCRdb output, not the study's own analysis. Across this sample there are about 510,000 distinct CDR3 sequences, with around 25% seen only once. Roughly 0.79% of the sample is taken by the ten largest.

Naive CD8 T cell libraries were made from approximately 20,000 to 1,000,000 sorted cells using 10%, 30% or 50% of purified RNA. Naive CD8 T cells were FACS-sorted as CD8+CD4-CCR7+CD45RA+ on a BD FACSAria II into RLT Plus buffer. To test detection sensitivity, Jurkat RNA equal to over nine TCR copies was added to samples of roughly 18,000-1,100,000 naive CD8 T cells. CD8 T cells were enriched using RosetteSep CD8+ T Cell Enrichment Cocktail and Ficoll-Paque, and the enriched cells then underwent ACK red cell lysis. The CDR3 covers 16 residues, taking in both the cysteine and the phenylalanine. The entry retains the CDR3 DNA only, 48 bases that are in frame from base 1. Here V drops 5 bases and J drops 3 bases, and the junction holds 7 bases not matched to any gene. CDR1 MNHEY and CDR2 SMNVEV are derived from the germline V gene (reference sequence).

This TCR was recovered from a human donor in good health. Some libraries in this study had Jurkat cell RNA spiked in. Sequenced: naive CD8+ T cells from blood, with Jurkat cell RNA spiked in. In light of the paper, this sample's cell subset or site label describes: FACS-sorted CD8+CD4-CCR7+CD45RA+ naive T cells. Here the chain combines TRBV27 and TRBJ2-3; the central 11 bases match TRBD2. The base sequence is TGTGCCAGCAGTGTACGGGGACTAGCGGTTACAGATACGCAGTATTTT. It specifies CASSVRGLAVTDTQYF.